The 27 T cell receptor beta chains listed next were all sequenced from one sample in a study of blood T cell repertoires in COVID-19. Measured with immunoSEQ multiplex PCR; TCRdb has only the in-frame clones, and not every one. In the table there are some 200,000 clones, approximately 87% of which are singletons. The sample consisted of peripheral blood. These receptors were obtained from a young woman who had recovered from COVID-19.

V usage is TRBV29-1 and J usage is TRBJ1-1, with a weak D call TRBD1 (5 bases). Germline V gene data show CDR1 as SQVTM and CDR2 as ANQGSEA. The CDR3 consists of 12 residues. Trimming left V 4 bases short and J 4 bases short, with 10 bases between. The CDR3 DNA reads TGCAGCGTTGTCAGGGTAGGCACTGAAGCTTTCTTT. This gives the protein CSVVRVGTEAFF. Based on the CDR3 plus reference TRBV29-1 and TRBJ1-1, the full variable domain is SAVISQKPSRDICQRGTSLTIQCQVDSQVTMMFWYRQQPGQSLTLIATANQGSEATYESGFVIDKFPISRPNLTFSTLTVSNMSPEDSSIYLCSVVRVGTEAFFGQGTRLTVV.

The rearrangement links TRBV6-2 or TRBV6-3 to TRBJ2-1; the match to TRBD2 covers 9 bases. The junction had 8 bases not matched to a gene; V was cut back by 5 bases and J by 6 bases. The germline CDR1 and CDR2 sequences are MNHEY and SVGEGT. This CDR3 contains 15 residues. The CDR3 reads CASSPRRLAVNEQFF. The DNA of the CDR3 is TGTGCCAGCAGTCCCCGAAGACTAGCGGTCAATGAGCAGTTCTTC.

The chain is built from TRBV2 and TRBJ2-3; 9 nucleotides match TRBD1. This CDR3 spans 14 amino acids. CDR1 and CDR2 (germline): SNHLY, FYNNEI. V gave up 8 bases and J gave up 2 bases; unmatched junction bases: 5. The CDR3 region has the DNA TGTGCCAGCGGGGGACAGGGCCTCACAGATACGCAGTATTTT. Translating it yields CASGGQGLTDTQYF.

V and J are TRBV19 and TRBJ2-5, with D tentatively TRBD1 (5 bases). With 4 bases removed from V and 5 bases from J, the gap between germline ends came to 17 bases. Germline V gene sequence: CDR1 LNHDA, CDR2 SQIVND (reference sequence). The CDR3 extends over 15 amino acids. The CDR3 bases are TGTGCCAGTAGTACGAAGCAGGGTTTTTGGGAGACCCAGTACTTC. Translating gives CASSTKQGFWETQYF.

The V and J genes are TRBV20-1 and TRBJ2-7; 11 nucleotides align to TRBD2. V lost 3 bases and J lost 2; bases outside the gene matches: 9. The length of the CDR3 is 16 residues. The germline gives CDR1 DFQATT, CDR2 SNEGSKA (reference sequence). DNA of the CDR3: TGCAGTGCTAGTAAGCCTAGCGGGAGGAACCCCTACGAGCAGTACGTC. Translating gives CSASKPSGRNPYEQYV.

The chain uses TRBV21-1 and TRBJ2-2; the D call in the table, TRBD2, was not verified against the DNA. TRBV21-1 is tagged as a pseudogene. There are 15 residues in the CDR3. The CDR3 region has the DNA TGTGCCAGCACCTATGGGGAGGAATTTGTCGGGGAGCTGTTTTTT. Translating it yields CASTYGEEFVGELFF.

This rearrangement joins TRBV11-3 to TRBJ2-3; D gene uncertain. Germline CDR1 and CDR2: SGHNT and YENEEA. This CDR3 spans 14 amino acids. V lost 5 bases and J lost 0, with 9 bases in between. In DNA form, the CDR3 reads TGTGCCAGCAGCCCCGTGACTAGCACAGATACGCAGTATTTT. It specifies CASSPVTSTDTQYF.

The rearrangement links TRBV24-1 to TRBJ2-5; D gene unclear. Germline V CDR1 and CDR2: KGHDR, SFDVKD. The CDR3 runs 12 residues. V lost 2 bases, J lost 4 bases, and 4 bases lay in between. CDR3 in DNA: TGTGCCACCAGTGATTCTCGAGAGACCCAGTACTTC. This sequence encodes CATSDSRETQYF.

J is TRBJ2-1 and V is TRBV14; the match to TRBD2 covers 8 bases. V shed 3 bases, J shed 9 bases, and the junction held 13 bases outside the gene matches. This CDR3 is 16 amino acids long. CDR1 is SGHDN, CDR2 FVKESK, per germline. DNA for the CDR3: TGTGCCAGCAGCCATCGGTCCGGGACTAGTTTGAGTGAGCAGTTCTTC. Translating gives CASSHRSGTSLSEQFF.

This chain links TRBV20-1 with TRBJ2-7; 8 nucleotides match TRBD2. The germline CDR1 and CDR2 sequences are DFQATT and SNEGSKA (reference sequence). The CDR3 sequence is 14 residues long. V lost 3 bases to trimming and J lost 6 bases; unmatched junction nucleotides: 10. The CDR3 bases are TGCAGTGCTAGTCTAGCGGGCGGGGATGGCGAGCAGTACGTC. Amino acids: CSASLAGGDGEQYV.

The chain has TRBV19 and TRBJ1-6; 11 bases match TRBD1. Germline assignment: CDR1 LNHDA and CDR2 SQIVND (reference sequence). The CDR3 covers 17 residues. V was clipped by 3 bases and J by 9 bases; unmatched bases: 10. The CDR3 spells CASSILDRGRSGSPLHF. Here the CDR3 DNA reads TGTGCCAGTAGTATCCTGGACAGGGGGCGAAGTGGTTCACCCCTCCACTTT.

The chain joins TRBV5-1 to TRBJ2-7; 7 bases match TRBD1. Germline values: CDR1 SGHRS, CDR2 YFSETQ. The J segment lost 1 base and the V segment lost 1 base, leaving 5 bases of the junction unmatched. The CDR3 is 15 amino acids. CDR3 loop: CASSLTGTESYEQYF. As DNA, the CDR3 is TGCGCCAGCAGCTTGACCGGGACAGAGTCCTACGAGCAGTACTTC.

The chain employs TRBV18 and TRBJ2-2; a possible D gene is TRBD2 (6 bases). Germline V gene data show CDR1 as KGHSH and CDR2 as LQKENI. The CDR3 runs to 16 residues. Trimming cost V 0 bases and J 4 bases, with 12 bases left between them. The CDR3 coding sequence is TGTGCCAGCTCACCACCGTCCGGGAGAGGCACCGGGGAGCTGTTTTTT. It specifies CASSPPSGRGTGELFF.

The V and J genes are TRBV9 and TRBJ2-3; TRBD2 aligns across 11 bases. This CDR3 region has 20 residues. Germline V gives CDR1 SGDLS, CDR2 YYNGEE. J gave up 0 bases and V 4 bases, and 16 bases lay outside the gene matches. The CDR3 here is CASSNRGLAGALGSTDTQYF. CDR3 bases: TGTGCCAGCAGCAACCGTGGACTAGCGGGTGCCCTGGGTAGCACAGATACGCAGTATTTT.

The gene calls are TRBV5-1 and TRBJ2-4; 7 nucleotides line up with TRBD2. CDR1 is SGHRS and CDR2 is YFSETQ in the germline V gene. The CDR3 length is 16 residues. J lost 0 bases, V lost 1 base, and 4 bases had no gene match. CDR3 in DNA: TGCGCCAGCAGCTTGATGCCTAGCGGAGCCAAAAACATTCAGTACTTC. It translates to CASSLMPSGAKNIQYF. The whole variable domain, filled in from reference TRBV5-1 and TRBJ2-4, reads KAGVTQTPRYLIKTRGQQVTLSCSPISGHRSVSWYQQTPGQGLQFLFEYFSETQRNKGNFPGRFSGRQFSNSRSEMNVSTLELGDSALYLCASSLMPSGAKNIQYFGAGTRLSVL.

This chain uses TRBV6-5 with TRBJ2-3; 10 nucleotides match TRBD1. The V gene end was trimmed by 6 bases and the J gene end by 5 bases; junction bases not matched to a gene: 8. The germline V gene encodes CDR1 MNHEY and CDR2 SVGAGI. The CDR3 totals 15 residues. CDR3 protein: CASRAETGGEDTQYF. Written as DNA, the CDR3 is TGTGCCAGCAGGGCGGAGACAGGGGGCGAAGATACGCAGTATTTT.

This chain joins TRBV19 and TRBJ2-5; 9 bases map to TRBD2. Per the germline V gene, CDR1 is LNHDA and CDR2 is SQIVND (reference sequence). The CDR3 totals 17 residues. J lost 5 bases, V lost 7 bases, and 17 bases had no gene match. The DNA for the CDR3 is TGTGCCAGTACCCAAAGATGGGCTAGCGGGATCTCGGAGACCCAGTACTTC. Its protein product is CASTQRWASGISETQYF.

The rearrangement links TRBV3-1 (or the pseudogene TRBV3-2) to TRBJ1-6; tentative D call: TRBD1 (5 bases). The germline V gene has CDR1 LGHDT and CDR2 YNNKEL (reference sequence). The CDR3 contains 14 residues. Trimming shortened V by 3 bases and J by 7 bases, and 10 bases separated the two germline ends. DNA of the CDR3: TGTGCCAGCAGCCAGGCGGGACCCAATTCACCCCTCCACTTT. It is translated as CASSQAGPNSPLHF.

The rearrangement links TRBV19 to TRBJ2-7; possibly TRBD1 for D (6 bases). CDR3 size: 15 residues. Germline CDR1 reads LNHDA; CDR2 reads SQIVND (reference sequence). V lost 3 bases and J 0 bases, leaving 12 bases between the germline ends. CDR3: CASSIADRTSYEQYF. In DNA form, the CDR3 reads TGTGCCAGTAGTATTGCTGACAGGACCTCCTACGAGCAGTACTTC. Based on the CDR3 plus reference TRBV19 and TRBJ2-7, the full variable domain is DGGITQSPKYLFRKEGQNVTLSCEQNLNHDAMYWYRQDPGQGLRLIYYSQIVNDFQKGDIAEGYSVSREKKESFPLTVTSAQKNPTAFYLCASSIADRTSYEQYFGPGTRLTVT.

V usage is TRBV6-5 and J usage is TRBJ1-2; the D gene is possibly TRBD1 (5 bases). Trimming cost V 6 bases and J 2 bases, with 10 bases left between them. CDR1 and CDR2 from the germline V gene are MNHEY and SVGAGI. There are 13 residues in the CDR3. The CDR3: CASRVDSNYGYTF. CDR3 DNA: TGTGCCAGCAGGGTCGACAGCAACTATGGCTACACCTTC.

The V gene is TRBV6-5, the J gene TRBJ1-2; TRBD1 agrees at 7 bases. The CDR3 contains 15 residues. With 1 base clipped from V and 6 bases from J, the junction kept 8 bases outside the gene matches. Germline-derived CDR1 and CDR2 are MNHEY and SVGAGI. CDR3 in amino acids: CASSYYTGVQDGYTF. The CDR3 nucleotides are TGTGCCAGCAGTTACTATACAGGGGTCCAGGATGGCTACACCTTC.

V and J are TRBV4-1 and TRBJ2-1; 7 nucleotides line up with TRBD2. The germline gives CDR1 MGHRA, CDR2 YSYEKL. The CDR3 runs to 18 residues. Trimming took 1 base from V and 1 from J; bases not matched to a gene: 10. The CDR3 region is CASSQVAWWGGSYNEQFF. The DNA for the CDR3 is TGCGCCAGCAGCCAAGTTGCGTGGTGGGGGGGTTCCTACAATGAGCAGTTCTTC.

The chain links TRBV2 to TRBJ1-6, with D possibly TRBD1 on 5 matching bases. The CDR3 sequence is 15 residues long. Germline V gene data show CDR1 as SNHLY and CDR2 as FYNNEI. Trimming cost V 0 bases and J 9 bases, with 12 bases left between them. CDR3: CASSEATGRGSPLHF. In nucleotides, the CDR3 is TGTGCCAGCAGTGAAGCCACGGGTAGGGGTTCACCCCTCCACTTT.

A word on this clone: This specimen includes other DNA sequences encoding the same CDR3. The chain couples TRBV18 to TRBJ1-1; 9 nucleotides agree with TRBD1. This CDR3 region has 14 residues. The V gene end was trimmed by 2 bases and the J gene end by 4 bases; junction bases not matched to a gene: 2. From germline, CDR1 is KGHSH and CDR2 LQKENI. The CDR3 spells CASSPDRGSTEAFF. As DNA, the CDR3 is TGTGCCAGCTCACCAGACAGGGGGAGCACTGAAGCTTTCTTT.

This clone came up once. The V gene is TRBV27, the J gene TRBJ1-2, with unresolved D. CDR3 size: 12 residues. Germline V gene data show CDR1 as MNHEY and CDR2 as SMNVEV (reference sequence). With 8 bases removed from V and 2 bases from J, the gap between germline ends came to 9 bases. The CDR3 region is CASGPGNYGYTF. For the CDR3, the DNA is TGTGCCAGCGGTCCAGGAAACTATGGCTACACCTTC.

Here the CDR3 DNA reads TGTGCCAGCAGTGAAAAGGGGGCAGGGGCGCGACAGCCCCAGCATTTT. Amino acids: CASSEKGAGARQPQHF. The genes are TRBV6-1 and TRBJ1-5; 7 bases line up with TRBD1. The CDR3 covers 16 residues. With 2 bases clipped from V and 7 bases from J, the junction kept 11 bases outside the gene matches. Germline V gives CDR1 MNHNS, CDR2 SASEGT.

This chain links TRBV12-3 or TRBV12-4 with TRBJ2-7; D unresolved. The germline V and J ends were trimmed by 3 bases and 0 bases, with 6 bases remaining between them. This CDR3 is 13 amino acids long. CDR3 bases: TGTGCCAGCAGTTTGGGCCCCTCCTACGAGCAGTACGTC. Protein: CASSLGPSYEQYV.